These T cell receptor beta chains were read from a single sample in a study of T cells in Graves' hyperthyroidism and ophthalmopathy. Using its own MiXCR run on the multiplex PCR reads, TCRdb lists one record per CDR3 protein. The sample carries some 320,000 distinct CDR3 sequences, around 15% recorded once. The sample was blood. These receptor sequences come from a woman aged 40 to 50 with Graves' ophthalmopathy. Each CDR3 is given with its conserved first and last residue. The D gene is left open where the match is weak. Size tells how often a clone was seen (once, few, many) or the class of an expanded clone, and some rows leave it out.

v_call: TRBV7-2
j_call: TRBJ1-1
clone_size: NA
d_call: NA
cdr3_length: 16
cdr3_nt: TGTGCCAGCAGCCCAAGGAACCAAGTTACAAACACTGAAGCTTTCTTT
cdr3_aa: CASSPRNQVTNTEAFF

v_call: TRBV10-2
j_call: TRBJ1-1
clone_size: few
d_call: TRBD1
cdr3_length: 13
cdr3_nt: TGCGCCAGCCGAGGACAGGAATACACTGAAGCTTTCTTT
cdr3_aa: CASRGQEYTEAFF

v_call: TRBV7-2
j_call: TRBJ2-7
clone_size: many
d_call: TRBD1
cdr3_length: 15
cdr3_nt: TGTGCCAGCAGCTACGGGACAGGGATAGTCTACGAGCAGTACTTC
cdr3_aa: CASSYGTGIVYEQYF

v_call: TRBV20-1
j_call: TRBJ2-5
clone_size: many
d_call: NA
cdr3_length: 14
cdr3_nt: TGCAGTGCTAGAGTAGGGGGAATACAAGAGACCCAGTACTTC
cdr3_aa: CSARVGGIQETQYF

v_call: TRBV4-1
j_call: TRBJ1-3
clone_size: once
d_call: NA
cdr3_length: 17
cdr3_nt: TGCGCCAGCAGCCAAGTAGGTCGGACGGACTCTGGAAACACCATATATTTT
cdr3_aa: CASSQVGRTDSGNTIYF

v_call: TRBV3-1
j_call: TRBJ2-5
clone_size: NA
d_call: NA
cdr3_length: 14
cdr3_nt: TGTGCCAGCAGCGCGGGGCGGACCACAGAGACCCAGTACTTC
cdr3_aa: CASSAGRTTETQYF

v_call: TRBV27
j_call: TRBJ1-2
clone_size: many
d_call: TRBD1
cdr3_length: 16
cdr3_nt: TGTGCCAGCAGTTTATCGATAGGGGACAGGGCGGGAGGCTACACCTTC
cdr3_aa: CASSLSIGDRAGGYTF

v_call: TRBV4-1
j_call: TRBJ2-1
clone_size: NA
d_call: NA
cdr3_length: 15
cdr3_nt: TGCGCCAGCAGCCAAGATGTTGGGCAGGGTAATGAGCAGTTCTTC
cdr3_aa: CASSQDVGQGNEQFF

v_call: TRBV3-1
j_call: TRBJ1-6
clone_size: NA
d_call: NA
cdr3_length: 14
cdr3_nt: TGTGCCAGCAGCCAAGTGGAGGGATATTCAGCCCTCCACTTT
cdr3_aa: CASSQVEGYSALHF

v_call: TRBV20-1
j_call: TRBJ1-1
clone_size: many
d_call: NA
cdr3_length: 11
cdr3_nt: TGCAGTGCTTCCGATAACACTGAAGCTTTCTTT
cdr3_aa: CSASDNTEAFF

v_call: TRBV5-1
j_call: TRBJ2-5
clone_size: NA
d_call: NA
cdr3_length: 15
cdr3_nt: TGCGCCAGCAGCTTGGTTCCAGGAAGCCAAGAGACCCAGTACTTC
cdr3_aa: CASSLVPGSQETQYF

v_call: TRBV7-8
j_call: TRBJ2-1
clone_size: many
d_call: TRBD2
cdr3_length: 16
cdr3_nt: TGTGCCAGCAGCCCAGGAGCGGGAGGTAGTGACAATGAGCAGTTCTTC
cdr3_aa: CASSPGAGGSDNEQFF

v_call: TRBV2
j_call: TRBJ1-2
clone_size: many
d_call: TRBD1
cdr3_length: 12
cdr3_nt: TGTGCCAGCAGTGCCGGGACAGCCAAGGGGACCTTC
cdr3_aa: CASSAGTAKGTF

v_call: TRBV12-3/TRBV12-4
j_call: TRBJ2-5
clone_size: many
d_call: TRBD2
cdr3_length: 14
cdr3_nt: TGTGCCAGCAGTCCGGCCGGGGGGGTCGAGACCCAGTACTTC
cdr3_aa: CASSPAGGVETQYF

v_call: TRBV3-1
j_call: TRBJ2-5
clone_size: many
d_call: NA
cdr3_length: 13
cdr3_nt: TGTGCCAGCAGCCAAGGACTAGGAGAGACCCAGTACTTC
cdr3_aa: CASSQGLGETQYF

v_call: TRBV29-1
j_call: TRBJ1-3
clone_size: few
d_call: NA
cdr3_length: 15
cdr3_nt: TGCAGCGTCCGAAAGGACTTCTCCTCTGGAAACACCATATATTTT
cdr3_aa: CSVRKDFSSGNTIYF

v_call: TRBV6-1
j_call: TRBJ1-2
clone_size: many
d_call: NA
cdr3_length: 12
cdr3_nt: TGTGCCAGCCGGACACTAAACTATGGCTACACCTTC
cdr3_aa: CASRTLNYGYTF

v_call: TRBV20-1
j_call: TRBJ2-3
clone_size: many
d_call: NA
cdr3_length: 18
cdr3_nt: TGCAGTGCTAGAGATCCCCGCCGGGTGAGATCTAGCACAGATACGCAGTATTTT
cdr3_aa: CSARDPRRVRSSTDTQYF

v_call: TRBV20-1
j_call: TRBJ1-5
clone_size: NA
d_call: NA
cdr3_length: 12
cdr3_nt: TGCAGTGCTAGTAGCGTTAATCAGCCCCAGCATTTT
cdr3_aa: CSASSVNQPQHF

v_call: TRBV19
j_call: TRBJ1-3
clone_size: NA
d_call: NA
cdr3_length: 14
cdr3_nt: TGTGCCAGTAGTACGACAGTTTTCGGAAACACCATATATTTT
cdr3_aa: CASSTTVFGNTIYF

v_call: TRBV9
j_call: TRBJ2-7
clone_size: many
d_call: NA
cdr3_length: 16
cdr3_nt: TGTGCCAGCAGCGTAGACCCCCAGGGCTGGTCCTACGAGCAGTACTTC
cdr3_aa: CASSVDPQGWSYEQYF

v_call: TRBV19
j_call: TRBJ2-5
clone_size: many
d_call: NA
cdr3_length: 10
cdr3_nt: TGTGCCAACCCCGCAGAGACCCAGTACTTC
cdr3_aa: CANPAETQYF

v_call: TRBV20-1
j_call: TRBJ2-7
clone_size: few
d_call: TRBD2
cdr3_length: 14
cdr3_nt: TGCAGTGCTAGATTTGGTAGCGGGACCTACGAGCAGTACTTC
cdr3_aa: CSARFGSGTYEQYF

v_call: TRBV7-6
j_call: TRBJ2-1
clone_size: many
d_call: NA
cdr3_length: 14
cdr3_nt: TGTGCCAGCAGCCCTACACGAGCCTACAATGAGCAGTTCTTC
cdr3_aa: CASSPTRAYNEQFF

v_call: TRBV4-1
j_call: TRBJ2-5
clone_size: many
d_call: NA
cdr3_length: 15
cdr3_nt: TGCGCCAGCAGCCCCCGGGGTGGAGGGACGGAGACCCAGTACTTC
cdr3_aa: CASSPRGGGTETQYF

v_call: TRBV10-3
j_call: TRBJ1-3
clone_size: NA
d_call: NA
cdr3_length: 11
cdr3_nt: TGTGCCATCAGTGGGTTATCCACCATATATTTT
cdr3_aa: CAISGLSTIYF

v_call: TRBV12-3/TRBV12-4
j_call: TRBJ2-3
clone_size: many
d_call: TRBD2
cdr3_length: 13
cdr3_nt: TGTGCCAGCAGCACTAGCGGGGGTGATACGCAGTATTTT
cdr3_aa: CASSTSGGDTQYF

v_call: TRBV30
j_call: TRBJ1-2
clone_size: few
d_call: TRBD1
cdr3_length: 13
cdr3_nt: TGTGCCTCGACCGGGACAGGGCCCTATGGCTACACCTTC
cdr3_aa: CASTGTGPYGYTF

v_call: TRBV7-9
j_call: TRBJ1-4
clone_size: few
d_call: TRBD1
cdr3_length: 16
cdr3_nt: TGTGCCAGCAGCTTATCCCGGACAGGGGGCGCAGAAAAACTGTTTTTT
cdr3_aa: CASSLSRTGGAEKLFF

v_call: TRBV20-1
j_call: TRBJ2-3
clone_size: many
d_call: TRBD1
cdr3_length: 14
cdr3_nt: TGCAGTGCAGGAGCAGGGGGTAGCACAGATACGCAGTATTTT
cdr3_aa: CSAGAGGSTDTQYF

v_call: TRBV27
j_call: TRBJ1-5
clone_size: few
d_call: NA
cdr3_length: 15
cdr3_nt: TGTGCCAGCAGTTTCCTCGGGGTTAGCAATCAGCCCCAGCATTTT
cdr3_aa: CASSFLGVSNQPQHF

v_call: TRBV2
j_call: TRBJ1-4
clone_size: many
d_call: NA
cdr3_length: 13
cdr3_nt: TGTGCCAGCAAACAGGACGTACATGAAAAACTGTTTTTT
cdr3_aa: CASKQDVHEKLFF

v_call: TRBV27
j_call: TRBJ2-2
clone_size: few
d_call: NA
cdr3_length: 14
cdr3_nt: TGTGCCAGCAGCAGGATCCCGAACACCGGGGAGCTGTTTTTT
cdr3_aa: CASSRIPNTGELFF

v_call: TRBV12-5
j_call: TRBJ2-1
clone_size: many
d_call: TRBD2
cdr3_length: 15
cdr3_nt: TGTGCTAGTGGGATAGCGGGGAGCTCCTACAATGAGCAGTTCTTC
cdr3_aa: CASGIAGSSYNEQFF

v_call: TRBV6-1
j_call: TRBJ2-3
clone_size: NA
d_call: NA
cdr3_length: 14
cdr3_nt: TGTGCCAGCAGTCTAGGACACCCCACAGATACGCGGTATTTT
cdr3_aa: CASSLGHPTDTRYF

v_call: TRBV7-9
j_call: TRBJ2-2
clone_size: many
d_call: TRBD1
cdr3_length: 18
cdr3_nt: TGTGCCAGCAGCTTACCTAGGGACAGGCGTGCGAACACCGGGGAGCTGTTTTTT
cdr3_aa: CASSLPRDRRANTGELFF

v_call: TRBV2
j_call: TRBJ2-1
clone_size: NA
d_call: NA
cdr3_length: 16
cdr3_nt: TGTGCCAGCAGGAAAGGGACTTCCCACTCCCACAATGAGCAGTTCTTC
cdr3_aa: CASRKGTSHSHNEQFF

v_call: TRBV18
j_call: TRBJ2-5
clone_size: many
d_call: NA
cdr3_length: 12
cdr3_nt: TGTGCCAGCTCACGAACAGGGGAGACCCAGTACTTC
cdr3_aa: CASSRTGETQYF

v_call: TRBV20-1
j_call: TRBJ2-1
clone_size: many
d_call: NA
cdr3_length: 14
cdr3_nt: TGCAGTGCTAAGGACGGGAGTTCAAACAATGAGCAGTTCTTC
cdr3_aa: CSAKDGSSNNEQFF

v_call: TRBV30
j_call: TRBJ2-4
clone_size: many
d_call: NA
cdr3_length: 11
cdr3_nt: TGTGCCTGGAGACTAGGGAACATTCAGTACTTC
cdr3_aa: CAWRLGNIQYF

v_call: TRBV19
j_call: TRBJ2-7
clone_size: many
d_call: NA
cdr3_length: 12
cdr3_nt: TGTGCCAGTAGTTCTACATCCTACGAGCAGTACTTC
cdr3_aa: CASSSTSYEQYF

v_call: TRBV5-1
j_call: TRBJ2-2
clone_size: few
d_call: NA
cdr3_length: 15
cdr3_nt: TGCGCCAGCAGCCTGGGCCCTGGGTTAGCCGGGGAGCTGTTTTTT
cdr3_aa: CASSLGPGLAGELFF

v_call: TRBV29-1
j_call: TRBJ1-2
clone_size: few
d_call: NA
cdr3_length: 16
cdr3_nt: TGCAGCGTCGTCCCCGTGGGGGGAAACAGCGGGTATGGCTACACCTTC
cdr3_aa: CSVVPVGGNSGYGYTF

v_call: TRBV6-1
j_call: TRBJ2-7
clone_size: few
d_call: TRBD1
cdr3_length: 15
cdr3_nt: TGTGCCAGCAAAGGGATGGGACAGGGATCCTACGAGCAGTACTTC
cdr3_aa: CASKGMGQGSYEQYF

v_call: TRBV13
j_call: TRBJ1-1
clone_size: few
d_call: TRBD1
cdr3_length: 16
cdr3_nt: TGTGCCAGCAGCCCGGCCTCAGGGGGCTTTGACACTGAAGCTTTCTTT
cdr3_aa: CASSPASGGFDTEAFF

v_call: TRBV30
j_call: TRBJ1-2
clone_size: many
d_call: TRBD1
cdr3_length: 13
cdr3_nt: TGTGCCTGGAGTCGGGACAGTGTCTATGGCTACACCTTC
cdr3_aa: CAWSRDSVYGYTF

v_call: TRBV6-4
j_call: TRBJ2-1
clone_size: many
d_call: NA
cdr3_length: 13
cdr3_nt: TGTGCCAGCAGTGACAGTTTCTACAATGAGCAGTTCTTC
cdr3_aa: CASSDSFYNEQFF